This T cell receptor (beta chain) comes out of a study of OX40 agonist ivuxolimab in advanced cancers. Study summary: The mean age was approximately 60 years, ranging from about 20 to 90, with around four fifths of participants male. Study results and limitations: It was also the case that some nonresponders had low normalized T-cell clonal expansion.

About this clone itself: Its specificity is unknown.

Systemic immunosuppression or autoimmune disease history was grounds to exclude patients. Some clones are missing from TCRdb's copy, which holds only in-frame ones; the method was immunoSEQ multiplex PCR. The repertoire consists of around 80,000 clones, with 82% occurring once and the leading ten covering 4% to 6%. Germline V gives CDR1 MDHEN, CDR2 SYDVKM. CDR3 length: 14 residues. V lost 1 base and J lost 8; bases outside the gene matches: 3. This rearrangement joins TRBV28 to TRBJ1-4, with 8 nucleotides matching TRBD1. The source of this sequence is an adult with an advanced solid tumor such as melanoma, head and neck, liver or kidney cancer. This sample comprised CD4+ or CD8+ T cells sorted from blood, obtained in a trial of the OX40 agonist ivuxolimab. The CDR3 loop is CASSLFTGGEKLFF. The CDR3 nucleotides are TGTGCCAGCAGTTTATTTACAGGGGGAGAAAAACTGTTTTTT.